This T cell receptor beta chain was sequenced for a study of shared clonotypes between healthy human individuals. Trimming pared 4 bases from V and 7 bases from J, leaving 16 bases between. The germline V gene has CDR1 SGHAT and CDR2 FQNNGV. The CDR3 runs to 14 residues. The healthy adult donors were HIV-negative and reported no recent acute infections or vaccinations. About 100 million PBMCs were counted before genomic DNA extraction. Per the authors' pipeline: Without quality scores, immunoSEQ junctional reads could not be filtered like full-length reads. The method was immunoSEQ multiplex PCR; TCRdb's version includes in-frame clones alone and lacks a portion of them. That table gives V, J and clone size, and the DNA gave D and trimming. The sample carries a few hundred thousand clones, around 80% recorded once. A word on this clone: Its matching antigen is unknown.

Findings and limits, study-wide: Only blood was sampled; tissue repertoires likely differ.

The receptor was derived from a woman aged 40 to 49 in good health. Some clones in this sample may be carry-over from other donors' samples. V is TRBV11-2 and J is TRBJ2-5; D is unresolved. Input material: PBMCs. The DNA of the CDR3 is TGTGCCAGCAGCTATAGGGCTAGATCGGGGACCCAGTACTTC. Encoded protein: CASSYRARSGTQYF. The full variable domain, in which reference TRBV11-2 and TRBJ2-5 provide the parts outside the CDR3, is EAGVAQSPRYKIIEKRQSVAFWCNPISGHATLYWYQQILGQGPKLLIQFQNNGVVDDSQLPKDRFSAERLKGVDSTLKIQPAKLEDSAVYLCASSYRARSGTQYFGPGTRLLVL.